This is a list of T cell receptor beta chains from one sample in a study of blood T cell repertoires in COVID-19. Assay: immunoSEQ multiplex PCR; the TCRdb copy retains only in-frame clones and omits some. The sample carries tens of thousands of clones, under 90% recorded once. Material: peripheral blood. These receptors were collected from a woman over 75 with active or convalescent COVID-19. CDR3s include the opening cysteine and the closing phenylalanine or tryptophan. Each record gives: J gene, clone size, V gene, D gene, CDR3 protein, CDR3 DNA. A D gene is named only where the DNA matches it firmly. Size is stated for part of the rows, as once, few or many counts, or as a class when the clone is expanded.

TRBJ2-1 | . | TRBV7-8 | TRBD2 | CASSLEGGGAYEQFF | TGTGCCAGCAGCTTAGAAGGCGGGGGGGCTTATGAGCAGTTCTTC
TRBJ2-5 | . | TRBV2 | TRBD1 | CASSEDRGRETQYF | TGTGCCAGCAGTGAGGACAGGGGGCGCGAGACCCAGTACTTC
TRBJ1-3 | . | TRBV7-3 | . | CASSLTGLGNTIYF | TGTGCCAGCAGCTTAACCGGGTTAGGAAACACCATATATTTT
TRBJ2-7 | . | TRBV4-1 | . | CASSLGPITGLNPYEQYF | TGCGCCAGCAGCCTAGGACCTATTACAGGGTTGAATCCCTACGAGCAGTACTTC
TRBJ2-5 | . | TRBV5-1 | TRBD2 | CASVGLAGGPETQYF | TGCGCCAGCGTCGGACTAGCGGGGGGCCCGGAGACCCAGTACTTC
TRBJ2-1 | . | TRBV6-2/TRBV6-3 | TRBD2 | CASSKFTSGGAGNEQFF | TGTGCCAGCAGCAAGTTCACTAGCGGGGGGGCGGGCAATGAGCAGTTCTTC
TRBJ2-7 | . | TRBV10-3 | TRBD2 | CAISAGTSGGAGRAYEQYF | TGTGCCATCAGTGCCGGGACTAGCGGGGGGGCCGGGAGGGCCTACGAGCAGTACTTC
TRBJ2-2 | . | TRBV20-1 | . | CSASGGVLAGELFF | TGCAGTGCTAGTGGAGGAGTCTTGGCCGGGGAGCTGTTTTTT
TRBJ2-1 | once | TRBV6-5 | . | CASSYLGQDEQFF | TGTGCCAGCAGTTACTTAGGACAAGATGAGCAGTTCTTC
TRBJ2-3 | . | TRBV6-1 | . | CASSEVGRPTADTQYF | TGTGCCAGCAGTGAAGTGGGCAGGCCAACGGCAGATACGCAGTATTTT
TRBJ2-1 | once | TRBV2 | TRBD2 | CASSTDLAGDAGRVF | TGTGCCAGCAGCACCGATTTAGCGGGGGATGCTGGCAGGGTCTTC
TRBJ2-2 | . | TRBV5-6 | . | CASSLAQGSNTGELFF | TGTGCCAGCAGCTTGGCTCAGGGGTCGAACACCGGGGAGCTGTTTTTT
TRBJ1-1 | . | TRBV3-1/TRBV3-2 | . | CASSQDAVEAFF | TGTGCCAGCAGCCAAGATGCGGTGGAAGCTTTCTTT
TRBJ2-2 | . | TRBV6-5 | TRBD2 | CASSPAGGTTGELFF | TGTGCCAGCAGCCCAGCGGGGGGGACCACCGGGGAGCTGTTTTTT
TRBJ2-3 | . | TRBV5-4 | . | CASSFGGASTDTQYF | TGTGCCAGCAGCTTTGGAGGGGCGAGCACAGATACGCAGTATTTT
TRBJ2-2 | . | TRBV10-3 | TRBD2 | CAIHVSGGDTGELFF | TGTGCCATCCACGTTAGCGGGGGGGACACCGGGGAGCTGTTTTTT
TRBJ2-3 | . | TRBV5-1 | . | CASSGFLQADTQYF | TGCGCCAGCAGCGGGTTCTTACAGGCAGATACGCAGTATTTT
TRBJ1-2 | . | TRBV18 | . | CASSPEAGSNYGYTF | TGTGCCAGCTCACCAGAGGCAGGGTCCAACTATGGCTACACCTTC
TRBJ1-2 | . | TRBV19 | TRBD1 | CASSILDRASYGYTF | TGTGCCAGTAGTATCCTGGACAGGGCCTCCTATGGCTACACCTTC
TRBJ1-3 | . | TRBV28 | TRBD1 | CASNRGGNTIYF | TGTGCCAGCAACAGGGGCGGAAACACCATATATTTT